This TCR beta chain was profiled in a study of shared T cell receptors in the human thymus. Only in-frame clones appear in the TCRdb table, and some are missing; sequencing was by immunoSEQ multiplex PCR. The sample consists of hundreds of thousands of clones, roughly 94% of them appearing once. The count of this clone is one. The sample taken for sequencing was thymocytes. The TCR comes from a human donor.

The CDR3 DNA sequence: TGTGCCAGTTGGCGGCAGGACAGGGTAAGTCAGCCCCAGCATTTT. This codes for CASWRQDRVSQPQHF. The chain combines TRBV19 with TRBJ1-5; 8 nucleotides match TRBD1. The junction had 12 bases not matched to a gene; V was cut back by 8 bases and J by 6 bases. This CDR3 spans 15 amino acids. Germline CDR1 and CDR2: LNHDA and SQIVND (reference sequence).